This TCR beta chain was sequenced during a study of T-cell memory formation after mild COVID-19. Study in general: TCR clusters were largely donor specific.

Notes on the study in general: Clones contracting over day 15 to 85 were CD4/CD8 balanced, with later expanders leaning CD4+. CM and EM subsets held most contracting CD4+ clones; EMRA held CD8+ ones.

The table lists this clonotype with a few counts. The antigen is not known. TCRdb passed the 5' RACE reads through MiXCR, listing each CDR3 protein once. This repertoire shows more than 300,000 distinct CDR3 sequences, roughly 20% found once; its top ten account for roughly 23%. The CDR3 contains 16 residues. Trimming pared 2 bases from V and 6 bases from J, leaving 17 bases between. Germline V gene sequence: CDR1 MNHEY, CDR2 SVGAGI. Sequenced input: PBMCs or a T cell subset sorted from them (not recorded which). This sequence joins TRBV6-5 and TRBJ2-1, with D possibly TRBD1 on 6 matching bases. The clonotype comes from a man aged 18 to 29 who had mild COVID-19 (a few samples of this study predate the infection). Cell type and time point are not known. This CDR3 reads CASSYGTGTSANEQFF. CDR3 sequence (DNA): TGTGCCAGCAGTTACGGTACGGGGACATCGGCCAATGAGCAGTTCTTC.